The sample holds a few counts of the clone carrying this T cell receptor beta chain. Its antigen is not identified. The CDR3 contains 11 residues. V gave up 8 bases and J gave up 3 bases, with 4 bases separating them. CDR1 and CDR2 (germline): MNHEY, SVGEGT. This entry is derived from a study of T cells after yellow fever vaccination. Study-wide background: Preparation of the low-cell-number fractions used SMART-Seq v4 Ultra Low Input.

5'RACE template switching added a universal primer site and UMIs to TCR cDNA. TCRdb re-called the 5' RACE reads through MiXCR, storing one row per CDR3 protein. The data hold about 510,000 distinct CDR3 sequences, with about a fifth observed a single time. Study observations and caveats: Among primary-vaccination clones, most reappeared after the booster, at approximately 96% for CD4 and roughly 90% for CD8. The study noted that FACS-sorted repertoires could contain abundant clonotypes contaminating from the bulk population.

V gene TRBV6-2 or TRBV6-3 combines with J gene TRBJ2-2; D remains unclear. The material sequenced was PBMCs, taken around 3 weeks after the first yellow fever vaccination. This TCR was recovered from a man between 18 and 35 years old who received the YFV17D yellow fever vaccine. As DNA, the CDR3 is TGTGCCAGCGGTCACACCGGGGAGCTGTTTTTT. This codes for CASGHTGELFF.